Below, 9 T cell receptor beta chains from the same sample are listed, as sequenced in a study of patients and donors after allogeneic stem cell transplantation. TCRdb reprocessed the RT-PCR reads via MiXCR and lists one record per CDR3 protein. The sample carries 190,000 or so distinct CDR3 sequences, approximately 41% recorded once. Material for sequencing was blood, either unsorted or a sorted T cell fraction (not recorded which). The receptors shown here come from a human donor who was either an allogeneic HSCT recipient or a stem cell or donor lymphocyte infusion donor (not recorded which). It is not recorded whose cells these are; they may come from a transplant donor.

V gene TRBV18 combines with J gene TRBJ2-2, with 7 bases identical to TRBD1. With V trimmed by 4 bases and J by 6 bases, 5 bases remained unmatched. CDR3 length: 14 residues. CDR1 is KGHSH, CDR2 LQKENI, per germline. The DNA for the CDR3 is TGTGCCAGCTCACTCAAGGGGGCGTCCGGGGAGCTGTTTTTT. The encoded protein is CASSLKGASGELFF.

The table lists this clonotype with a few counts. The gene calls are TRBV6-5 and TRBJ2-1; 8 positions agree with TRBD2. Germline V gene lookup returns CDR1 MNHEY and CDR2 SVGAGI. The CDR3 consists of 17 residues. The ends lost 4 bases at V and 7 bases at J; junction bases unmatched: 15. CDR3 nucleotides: TGTGCCAGCAGTTCTCTTCTCAGCGGGAGATACAATAATGAGCAGTTCTTC. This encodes CASSSLLSGRYNNEQFF.

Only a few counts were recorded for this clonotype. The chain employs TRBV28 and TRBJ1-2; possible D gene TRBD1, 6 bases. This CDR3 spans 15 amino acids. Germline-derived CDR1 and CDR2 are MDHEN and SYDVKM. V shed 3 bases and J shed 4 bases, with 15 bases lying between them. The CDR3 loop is CASSLADRGLYGYTF. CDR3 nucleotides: TGTGCCAGCAGTTTGGCTGACCGGGGGCTCTATGGCTACACCTTC.

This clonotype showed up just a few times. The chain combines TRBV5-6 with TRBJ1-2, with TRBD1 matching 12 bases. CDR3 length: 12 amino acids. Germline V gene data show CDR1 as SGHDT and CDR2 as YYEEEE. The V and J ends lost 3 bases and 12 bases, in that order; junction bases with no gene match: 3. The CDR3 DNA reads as TGTGCCAGCAGCTGGGACAGGGGGCGAAACACCTTC. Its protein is CASSWDRGRNTF.

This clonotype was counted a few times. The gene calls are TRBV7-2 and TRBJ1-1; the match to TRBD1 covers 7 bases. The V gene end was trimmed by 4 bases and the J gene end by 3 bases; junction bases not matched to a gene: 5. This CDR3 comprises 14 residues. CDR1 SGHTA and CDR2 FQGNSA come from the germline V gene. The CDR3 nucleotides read TGTGCCAGCAGCTCCGACAGGGAATACACTGAAGCTTTCTTT. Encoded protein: CASSSDREYTEAFF.

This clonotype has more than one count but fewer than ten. In DNA, the CDR3 is TGTGCCAGCAGTTCGGGGGAGGATCCCGGGGAGCTGTTTTTT. It specifies CASSSGEDPGELFF. The gene calls are TRBV6-5 and TRBJ2-2; possibly TRBD2 for D (6 bases). Germline loops: CDR1 MNHEY, CDR2 SVGAGI. The CDR3 spans 14 residues. Trimming removed 4 bases from V and 6 bases from J, with 12 bases in between.

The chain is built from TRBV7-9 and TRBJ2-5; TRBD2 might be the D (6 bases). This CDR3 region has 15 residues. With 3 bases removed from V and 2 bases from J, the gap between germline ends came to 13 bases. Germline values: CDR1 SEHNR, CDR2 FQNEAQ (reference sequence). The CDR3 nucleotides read TGTGCCAGCAGCTTGGGGGGACTTTCGCAAGAGACCCAGTACTTC. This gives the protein CASSLGGLSQETQYF.

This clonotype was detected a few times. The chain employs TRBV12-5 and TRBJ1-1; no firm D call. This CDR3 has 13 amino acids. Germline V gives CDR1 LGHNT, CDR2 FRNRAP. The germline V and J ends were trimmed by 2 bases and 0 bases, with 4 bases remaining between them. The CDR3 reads CASGLTVNTEAFF. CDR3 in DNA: TGTGCTAGTGGTTTGACAGTGAACACTGAAGCTTTCTTT.

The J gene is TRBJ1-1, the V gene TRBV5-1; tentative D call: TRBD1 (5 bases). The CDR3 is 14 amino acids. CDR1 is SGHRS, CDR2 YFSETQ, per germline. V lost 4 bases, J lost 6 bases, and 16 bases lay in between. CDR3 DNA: TGCGCCAGCAGCCCGCCCACGGGGGACTCTGAAGCTTTCTTT. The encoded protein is CASSPPTGDSEAFF. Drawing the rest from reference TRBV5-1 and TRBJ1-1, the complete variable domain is KAGVTQTPRYLIKTRGQQVTLSCSPISGHRSVSWYQQTPGQGLQFLFEYFSETQRNKGNFPGRFSGRQFSNSRSEMNVSTLELGDSALYLCASSPPTGDSEAFFGQGTRLTVV.